Below, 22 T cell receptor beta chains from the same sample are listed, as sequenced in a study of metastatic and nonmetastatic thyroid tumors. Among the patients, none had received any treatment before thyroid surgery. TCRdb re-called the PCR reads via MiXCR. The data hold about 40,000 clones, with approximately 16% observed a single time. Sequencing used blood. These receptors all stem from a female donor with papillary thyroid cancer or a benign thyroid nodule (not recorded which). Some clones in this sample may be carry-over from other donors' samples.

Ten or more counts support this clone. The V and J genes are TRBV11-2 and TRBJ1-2; D is possibly TRBD1 (5 bases). The CDR3 sequence is 16 residues long. Germline V lookup: CDR1 SGHAT, CDR2 FQNNGV. Trimming cost V 5 bases and J 8 bases, with 24 bases left between them. CDR3 bases: TGTGCCAGCAGCCCCAGGGCTACAGGCTTGGGGGACGGCTACACCTTC. Protein sequence: CASSPRATGLGDGYTF.

For this clone: The junction differs from germline at one of its ends, possibly a read error. The genes are TRBV6-1 and TRBJ2-7; either TRBD1 or TRBD2 may fit D (5 bases each). The CDR3 extends over 14 amino acids. The germline gives CDR1 MNHNS, CDR2 SASEGT. The CDR3 loop reads CSSSDSGRGCEQHF. CDR3 nucleotides: TGTTCCAGCAGTGACAGCGGAAGGGGCTGCGAGCAGCACTTC.

At least ten counts were recorded for this clone. The chain is built from TRBV28 and TRBJ2-7, with D perhaps TRBD2 (5 bases). Trimming stripped 5 bases from V and 3 bases from J, with 17 bases between. This CDR3 has 15 residues. The germline V gene encodes CDR1 MDHEN and CDR2 SYDVKM. This chain's CDR3 is CASSGVLGRYYEQYF. CDR3 bases: TGTGCCAGCAGTGGGGTACTAGGGCGTTACTACGAGCAGTACTTC.

This clone has a handful of counts. This rearrangement joins TRBV25-1 to TRBJ2-1; the D is unclear. V lost 8 bases to trimming and J lost 8 bases, with 7 bases between them. The CDR3 contains 10 residues. The germline gives CDR1 MGHDK, CDR2 SYGVNS. The CDR3 loop is CASAWDEQFF. Written as DNA, the CDR3 is TGTGCCAGCGCCTGGGATGAGCAGTTCTTC.

This clone appeared many times. This chain joins TRBV19 and TRBJ1-5; D possibly corresponds to TRBD1 (6 bases). Germline lookup yields CDR1 LNHDA and CDR2 SQIVND (reference sequence). CDR3 size: 14 residues. Between the trimmed V and J ends, which lost 4 bases and 6 bases, there was a span of 13 bases. The chain's CDR3 is CASSTQGKVQPQHF. The CDR3 DNA reads as TGTGCCAGTAGTACTCAGGGGAAGGTTCAGCCCCAGCATTTT.

This clone was observed at least ten times. In the same sample, other DNA sequences code for this CDR3. This sequence joins TRBV11-1 and TRBJ1-1; the D gene is possibly TRBD1 (5 bases). Germline-derived CDR1 and CDR2 are SGHAT and FQDESV (reference sequence). This CDR3 contains 14 residues. V was trimmed by 3 bases and J by 2 bases, leaving 10 bases between them. CDR3 nucleotide sequence: TGTGCCAGCAGCTTGACAGACGTTAACACTGAAGCTTTCTTT. Its translation: CASSLTDVNTEAFF.

This clone was found many times. This rearrangement joins TRBV5-6 to TRBJ2-3; D is undetermined. V was clipped by 4 bases and J by 15 bases, with 15 bases between them. Germline CDR1 SGHDT, CDR2 YYEEEE. There are 11 residues in the CDR3. CDR3 nucleotides: TGTGCCAGCAGCATCGATAATGTAATTTATTTT. Protein: CASSIDNVIYF.

This clone was counted between two and nine times. The V call is TRBV19, the J call TRBJ2-7, with D unclear. The length of the CDR3 is 13 residues. V gave up 5 bases and J gave up 2 bases, with 10 bases separating them. CDR1 and CDR2 (germline): LNHDA, SQIVND (reference sequence). The CDR3 loop is CASSHGTTYEQYF. In DNA form, the CDR3 reads TGTGCCAGTAGTCACGGTACGACCTACGAGCAGTACTTC.

This clone was seen at least ten times. V usage is TRBV10-3 and J usage is TRBJ1-5; weak D call: TRBD1 (5 bases). V lost 2 bases and J 4 bases, leaving 9 bases between the germline ends. Germline CDR1 and CDR2: ENHRY and SYGVKD. The CDR3 consists of 14 residues. CDR3 in amino acids: CAISEGAGNQPQHF. CDR3 sequence (DNA): TGTGCCATCAGTGAGGGGGCTGGGAATCAGCCCCAGCATTTT.

Many counts were recorded for this clone. The V gene is TRBV7-6, the J gene TRBJ1-1; tentative D call: TRBD1 (5 bases). Germline CDR1 SGHVS, CDR2 FNYEAQ. This CDR3 spans 15 amino acids. The V end was cut by 0 bases, the J end by 0 bases, with 8 bases between. The CDR3 spells CASSLAEGMNTEAFF. The CDR3 bases are TGTGCCAGCAGCTTAGCCGAGGGGATGAACACTGAAGCTTTCTTT. Looking up the rest from reference TRBV7-6 and TRBJ1-1 gives the full variable domain: GAGVSQSPRYKVTKRGQDVALRCDPISGHVSLYWYRQALGQGPEFLTYFNYEAQQDKSGLPNDRFSAERPEGSISTLTIQRTEQRDSAMYRCASSLAEGMNTEAFFGQGTRLTVV.

The sample holds many counts of this clone. J is TRBJ1-5 and V is TRBV6-5; D is undetermined. The CDR3 is made up of 13 amino acids. The germline V and J ends were trimmed by 0 bases and 9 bases, with 9 bases remaining between them. Germline assignment: CDR1 MNHEY and CDR2 SVGAGI. CDR3 nucleotide sequence: TGTGCCAGCAGTTACTCAGCAAGCCGGCCCCAGCATTTT. It encodes CASSYSASRPQHF.

This clone was counted at least ten times. The CDR3 DNA follows: TGTGCCATCAGTTGGACCGGGGAGCTGTTTTTT. This gives the protein CAISWTGELFF. J is TRBJ2-2 and V is TRBV10-3; D remains unclear. V lost 5 bases and J lost 5, with 3 bases in between. This CDR3 is built from 11 residues. Looked up from germline, CDR1 is ENHRY and CDR2 is SYGVKD.

In this sample, this clone turned up many times. The chain recombines TRBV2 with TRBJ2-7, with TRBD1 matching 10 bases. The germline gives CDR1 SNHLY, CDR2 FYNNEI. V gave up 4 bases and J gave up 6 bases; unmatched junction bases: 3. The CDR3 is made up of 13 amino acids. Written as DNA, the CDR3 is TGTGCCAGCAGTGGTGACAGGGGGCTCGAGCAGTACTTC. Translation: CASSGDRGLEQYF.

This clone is medium-sized. The chain combines TRBV12-3 or TRBV12-4 with TRBJ1-1, with D possibly TRBD1 on 6 matching bases. Trimming stripped 6 bases from V and 3 bases from J, with 11 bases between. The CDR3 totals 13 residues. The CDR3 protein is CASSPTGYTEAFF. The CDR3 nucleotides read TGTGCCAGCAGCCCTACAGGGTACACTGAAGCTTTCTTT.

This clone was seen repeatedly, ten times or more. A clone one base away is much larger, so this may be a read error. The J gene is TRBJ2-7, the V gene TRBV6-1; 7 bases agree with TRBD1. CDR1 is MNHNS and CDR2 is SASEGT in the germline V gene. V trimming: 7 bases; J trimming: 1 base; junction bases outside the gene matches: 4. This CDR3 contains 13 residues. The CDR3 sequence is CASIRDSSYEQYF. The CDR3 DNA follows: TGTGCCAGCATTCGGGACAGTTCCTACGAGCAGTACTTC.

The chain is built from TRBV3-1 and TRBJ2-5, with D uncertain. Germline V CDR1 and CDR2: LGHDT, YNNKEL (reference sequence). Trimming stripped 3 bases from V and 5 bases from J, with 10 bases between. The CDR3 is 13 residues long. As DNA, the CDR3 is TGTGCCAGCAGCCACTGGGATCTGGAGACCCAGTACTTC. Protein: CASSHWDLETQYF.

As to this clone: A much more abundant neighbour one base away suggests this may be a read error. This rearrangement joins TRBV3-1 to TRBJ2-1; D possibly corresponds to TRBD2 (6 bases). This CDR3 is built from 15 residues. Germline V gene lookup returns CDR1 LGHDT and CDR2 YNNKEL (reference sequence). The V and J ends lost 0 bases and 7 bases respectively, with 13 bases between them. The CDR3 DNA reads TGTGCCAGCAGCCAAGAGGAGGGCCAAGTGAATGAGCAGTTCTTC. Translating gives CASSQEEGQVNEQFF.

The table lists this clone with a few counts. The chain carries TRBV6-2 or TRBV6-3 and TRBJ1-5; 8 positions agree with TRBD1. The V gene's germline CDR1 is MNHEY and CDR2 SVGEGT. This CDR3 spans 13 amino acids. Trimming cost V 6 bases and J 6 bases; bases outside gene matches: 4. The CDR3 coding sequence is TGTGCCAGCAGACCGGACAGGGCTCAGCCCCAGCATTTT. Amino acid sequence: CASRPDRAQPQHF.

Only a few counts were recorded for this clone. The chain uses TRBV19 and TRBJ1-3; D is unresolved. Germline V gives CDR1 LNHDA, CDR2 SQIVND (reference sequence). V was cut by 10 bases and J by 0 bases, with 13 bases left in between. This CDR3 is 14 amino acids long. For the CDR3, the DNA is TGTGCCACCCATAGAGGTTTCTCTGGAAACACCATATATTTT. This codes for CATHRGFSGNTIYF.

This clone is medium-sized in the sample. The rearrangement uses TRBV6-1 and TRBJ1-3, with D hard to call. From germline, CDR1 is MNHNS and CDR2 SASEGT. Trimming stripped 5 bases from V and 0 bases from J, with 8 bases between. There are 14 residues in the CDR3. The CDR3 bases are TGTGCCAGCAGTCAGAGGAGCTCTGGAAACACCATATATTTT. Its protein is CASSQRSSGNTIYF.

This clone was found a few times. Lacking the conserved final phenylalanine or tryptophan, this CDR3 likely reflects a read error. The V and J genes are TRBV7-9 and TRBJ2-5; 8 bases agree with TRBD1. Germline trimming cut 1 base from V and 5 bases from J; bases unmatched to any gene: 9. The V gene's germline CDR1 is SEHNR and CDR2 FQNEAQ (reference sequence). This CDR3 region has 16 residues. As DNA, the CDR3 is TGTGCCAGCAGCTTAGGGTTTGGACAGGGAATGGAGACCCAGTACTTA. Its protein is CASSLGFGQGMETQYL.

V is TRBV10-2 and J is TRBJ2-1; D is perhaps TRBD2 (5 bases). The V and J ends lost 6 bases and 9 bases respectively, with 21 bases between them. The CDR3 sequence is 15 residues long. Germline V gene data show CDR1 as WSHSY and CDR2 as SAAADI. The DNA of the CDR3 is TGCGCCAGCAGCGCTATATACCGCGGAGGAATTGAGCAGTTCTTC. Protein: CASSAIYRGGIEQFF.